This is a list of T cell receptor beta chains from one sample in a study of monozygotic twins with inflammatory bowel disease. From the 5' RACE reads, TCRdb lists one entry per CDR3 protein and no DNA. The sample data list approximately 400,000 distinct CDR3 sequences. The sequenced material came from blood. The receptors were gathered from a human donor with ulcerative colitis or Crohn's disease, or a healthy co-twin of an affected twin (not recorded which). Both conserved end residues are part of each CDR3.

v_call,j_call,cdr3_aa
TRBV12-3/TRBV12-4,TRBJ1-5,CASSLEKSNQPQHF
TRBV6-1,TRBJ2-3,CATARIGQDTQYF
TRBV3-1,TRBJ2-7,CASSSFQFYEQYF
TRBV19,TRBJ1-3,CASREDPSGNTIYF
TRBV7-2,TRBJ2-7,CASSSRAGAKNEQYF
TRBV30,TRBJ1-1,CAWARQENTEAFF
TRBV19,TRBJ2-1,CASSSRSPPREQFF
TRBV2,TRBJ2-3,CASSEVNTQYF
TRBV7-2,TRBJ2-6,CASSFTGANVLTF
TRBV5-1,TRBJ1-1,CASSLELVNTEAFF